This TCR beta chain appears in the sequencing data of a study of blood T cell repertoires in COVID-19. Study as a whole: There were acute and convalescent COVID-19 samples, and they came from the United States, Italy and Spain. T cells, B-cell-depleted T cells, or PBMCs supplied cDNA or gDNA.

V gave up 2 bases and J gave up 7 bases, with 10 bases separating them. CDR3 length: 13 amino acids. Germline lookup yields CDR1 SGHRS and CDR2 YFSETQ. This clone has a single count. How the authors handled the data: Amplification of reference gene primers provided the estimated nucleated cell counts. Some clones are missing from TCRdb's copy, which holds only in-frame ones; the method was immunoSEQ multiplex PCR. D and trimming were read from the DNA, whereas the V and J calls and clone size are those reported in that table. The table has 90,000 to 110,000 clones, roughly 85% seen once. Sample: peripheral blood. This sequence was found in a man aged 50 to 59 with acute or convalescent COVID-19. This chain uses TRBV5-1 with TRBJ1-3; weak D call: TRBD1 (6 bases). The CDR3 region has the DNA TGCGCCAGCAGCTTCAACAGGGATAACACCATATATTTT. It is translated as CASSFNRDNTIYF.